These T cell receptor beta chains were read from a single sample in a study of shared clonotypes between healthy human individuals. Libraries were prepared by immunoSEQ multiplex PCR; TCRdb keeps only in-frame clonotypes and omits some of them. The table records about 490,000 clones, about 80% of them present only once. The sample was PBMCs. These receptors all come from a woman aged 35 to 49 in good health. Some clones in this sample may be carry-over from other donors' samples. Both conserved end residues are part of each CDR3. Each record gives: J gene, V gene, clone size, D gene, CDR3 protein, CDR3 DNA. A D gene is named only where the DNA matches it firmly. Clone size appears in some rows only: once, few, many, or a class for an expanded clone.

>TRBJ2-7|TRBV27|NA|TRBD2
CASSLSGRGYEQYF
TGTGCCAGCAGTTTAAGCGGGAGAGGATACGAGCAGTACTTC
>TRBJ2-3|TRBV7-7|NA|NA
CASSPAPITDTQYF
TGTGCTAGCAGCCCAGCCCCAATCACAGATACGCAGTATTTT
>TRBJ2-7|TRBV7-8|NA|TRBD1
CASSLDRPRDSGREQYF
TGTGCCAGCAGCTTAGATCGCCCCCGGGACAGTGGACGCGAGCAGTACTTC
>TRBJ2-1|TRBV9|once|NA
CASSPRSDSYNEQFF
TGTGCCAGCAGCCCCCGTAGCGACTCCTACAATGAGCAGTTCTTC
>TRBJ2-7|TRBV16|NA|NA
CASSQVPTSDEQYF
TGTGCCAGCAGCCAAGTTCCAACCAGTGACGAGCAGTACTTC
>TRBJ2-1|TRBV5-4|NA|TRBD2
CASTPGTSGRAYNEQFF
TGTGCCAGCACCCCTGGGACTAGCGGGAGGGCCTACAATGAGCAGTTCTTC
>TRBJ1-1|TRBV30|NA|NA
CAWSVGELGTEAFF
TGTGCCTGGAGTGTCGGGGAACTTGGTACTGAAGCTTTCTTT
>TRBJ2-3|TRBV18|NA|TRBD1
CASSLDRGGTDTQYF
TGTGCCAGCTCACTGGACAGGGGGGGCACAGATACGCAGTATTTT
>TRBJ2-1|TRBV28|NA|NA
CASSDPPVGNEQFF
TGTGCCAGCAGTGACCCTCCGGTTGGCAATGAGCAGTTCTTC
>TRBJ2-1|TRBV15|few|NA
CATSRDLRDEQFF
TGTGCCACCAGCAGAGATCTTCGGGATGAGCAGTTCTTC
>TRBJ1-2|TRBV28|NA|NA
CASSLAPGGGGYTF
TGTGCCAGCAGTTTAGCCCCTGGGGGGGGTGGCTACACCTTC
>TRBJ2-3|TRBV29-1|once|NA
CSAQEDTDTQYF
TGCAGCGCTCAGGAAGACACAGATACGCAGTATTTT
>TRBJ1-2|TRBV19|many|NA
CASSSDLHYGYTF
TGTGCCAGTAGTTCCGACCTTCACTATGGCTACACCTTC
>TRBJ2-3|TRBV14|NA|NA
CASSQEWGDTQYF
TGTGCCAGCAGCCAAGAGTGGGGAGATACGCAGTATTTT
>TRBJ1-1|TRBV6-6|few|NA
CASSSGVAEAFF
TGTGCCAGCAGTTCAGGGGTAGCTGAAGCTTTCTTT
>TRBJ2-7|TRBV5-1|NA|NA
CASSLVATGNSEQYF
TGCGCCAGCAGCTTGGTGGCTACAGGGAACTCCGAGCAGTACTTC
>TRBJ2-1|TRBV2|NA|TRBD1
CASSEWTGKDEQFF
TGTGCCAGCAGTGAATGGACAGGGAAGGATGAGCAGTTCTTC
>TRBJ2-7|TRBV28|NA|TRBD1
CASRGGTGLPYEQYF
TGTGCCAGCAGGGGAGGGACAGGGTTGCCCTACGAGCAGTACTTC
>TRBJ2-1|TRBV5-1|once|TRBD2
CASSTELAAEQFF
TGCGCCAGCAGCACCGAACTAGCGGCTGAGCAGTTCTTC
>TRBJ2-2|TRBV6-6|NA|TRBD2
CASRRLAGNGELFF
TGTGCCAGCAGACGACTAGCGGGCAACGGGGAGCTGTTTTTT
>TRBJ1-1|TRBV27|few|NA
CASSLLGSRGMNTEAFF
TGTGCCAGCAGTTTATTAGGCAGTCGGGGGATGAACACTGAAGCTTTCTTT
>TRBJ2-1|TRBV7-2|many|TRBD1
CASRRTGSHNEQFF
TGTGCCAGCAGGAGGACAGGGTCCCACAATGAGCAGTTCTTC
>TRBJ1-6|TRBV27|few|NA
CASSGSYNSPLHF
TGTGCCAGCAGTGGCAGTTATAATTCACCCCTCCACTTT
>TRBJ2-2|TRBV11-2|NA|NA
CASSLGRQGNTGELFF
TGTGCCAGCAGCTTAGGTCGCCAGGGGAACACCGGGGAGCTGTTTTTT
>TRBJ1-2|TRBV28|NA|TRBD1
CASSRPTRGTGYGYTF
TGTGCTAGCAGTCGACCCACTCGAGGGACAGGGTATGGCTACACCTTC
>TRBJ1-1|TRBV5-1|NA|NA
CASSLVAGQNTEAFF
TGCGCCAGCAGCTTGGTGGCAGGGCAGAACACTGAAGCTTTCTTT
>TRBJ2-7|TRBV4-1|NA|NA
CASSQGTQEFHEQYF
TGCGCCAGCAGCCAAGGGACCCAGGAATTCCACGAGCAGTACTTC
>TRBJ2-7|TRBV6-5|NA|TRBD1
CASRNTGVGTYEQYF
TGTGCCAGCAGAAACACAGGGGTCGGCACCTACGAGCAGTACTTC
>TRBJ2-1|TRBV29-1|once|TRBD1
CSGGQGEHNEQFF
TGCAGCGGTGGACAGGGGGAGCACAATGAGCAGTTCTTC
>TRBJ2-3|TRBV5-1|NA|NA
CASSLGRLPFSTDTQYF
TGCGCCAGCAGCTTAGGAAGACTACCCTTTAGCACAGATACGCAGTATTTT
>TRBJ2-7|TRBV19|few|TRBD1
CASSTRTGTYEQYF
TGTGCCAGTAGTACAAGGACAGGGACCTACGAGCAGTACTTC
>TRBJ1-4|TRBV19|NA|NA
CASGDGPWEKLFF
TGTGCCAGCGGGGACGGACCTTGGGAAAAACTGTTTTTT
>TRBJ1-5|TRBV18|few|NA
CASSPLNPAPKQPQHF
TGTGCCAGCTCACCACTCAATCCAGCTCCAAAACAGCCCCAGCATTTT
>TRBJ2-1|TRBV11-2|many|TRBD2
CASSLVSGLAGEAFNEQFF
TGTGCCAGCAGCTTAGTGTCAGGACTAGCGGGGGAGGCCTTTAATGAGCAGTTCTTC
>TRBJ2-7|TRBV18|once|NA
CASSPGSSYEQYF
TGTGCCAGCTCACCAGGTTCCTCCTACGAGCAGTACTTC
>TRBJ2-7|TRBV20-1|many|NA
CSGSSAYEQYF
TGCAGTGGAAGTTCCGCCTACGAGCAGTACTTC
>TRBJ2-5|TRBV6-4|NA|TRBD2
CASSRLAGEMETQYF
TGTGCCAGCAGTCGACTAGCGGGAGAGATGGAGACCCAGTACTTC